Shown below are 17 T cell receptor beta chains from a single sample sequenced in a study of T cell repertoires and HLA-DP antigens. The antigens for these receptors are not known. Sequencing used immunoSEQ multiplex PCR; TCRdb keeps in-frame clones, though not all of them. This sample has 85,000 to 90,000 clones, with roughly nine tenths found just once. Sample: CD4+ T cells from PBMCs. The source is a middle-aged man in good health and CMV-seronegative.

The chain joins TRBV7-2 to TRBJ2-7; maybe TRBD1 (6 bases). The CDR3 totals 14 residues. Germline loops: CDR1 SGHTA, CDR2 FQGNSA. Deletions cut 2 bases from V and 5 bases from J, with 13 bases between. CDR3 coding DNA: TGTGCCAGCAGCTTATTTGAGGGGACAAACGAGCAGTACTTC. Amino acid sequence: CASSLFEGTNEQYF.

The V and J genes are TRBV27 and TRBJ1-2; TRBD1 is a possible D gene (5 bases). Trimming stripped 6 bases from V and 4 bases from J, with 12 bases between. This CDR3 comprises 13 residues. Looked up from germline, CDR1 is MNHEY and CDR2 is SMNVEV (reference sequence). This chain's CDR3 is CASSLQAFYGYTF. The CDR3 nucleotides are TGTGCCAGCAGCCTACAGGCGTTCTATGGCTACACCTTC.

The V and J genes are TRBV7-2 and TRBJ1-4; D unresolved. V dropped 5 bases and J dropped 8 bases, with 12 bases sitting between them. Germline V gene sequence: CDR1 SGHTA, CDR2 FQGNSA. This CDR3 has 13 amino acids. The CDR3 DNA reads TGTGCCAGCAGCCCGTATTCCCAAGAAAAACTGTTTTTT. This encodes CASSPYSQEKLFF.

This chain joins TRBV9 and TRBJ2-3; 12 nucleotides match TRBD2. V was pared by 0 bases and J by 7 bases, with 9 bases of the junction left unmatched. Looked up from germline, CDR1 is SGDLS and CDR2 is YYNGEE. The CDR3 totals 17 residues. CDR3 coding DNA: TGTGCCAGCAGCGTAGTGGCTAGCGGGGGGGCAGAAAATACGCAGTATTTT. Translating it yields CASSVVASGGAENTQYF.

A remark on this clone: Other DNA sequences within the sample encode an identical CDR3. This chain connects TRBV7-8 to TRBJ2-5, with 11 bases identical to TRBD2. V shed 5 bases, J shed 4 bases, and the junction held 3 bases outside the gene matches. This CDR3 comprises 14 residues. From germline, CDR1 is SGHVS and CDR2 FQNEAQ. CDR3 sequence (DNA): TGTGCCAGCAGCATCCTAGCGGGAGGAGAGACCCAGTACTTC. As protein: CASSILAGGETQYF.

This chain uses TRBV7-3 with TRBJ1-1; D gene ambiguous. Germline lookup yields CDR1 SGHTA and CDR2 FQGTGA. Trimming removed 3 bases from V and 4 bases from J, with 12 bases in between. There are 14 residues in the CDR3. The DNA of the CDR3 is TGTGCCAGCAGCTTCGAGCCCCGTATCACTGAAGCTTTCTTT. Translation: CASSFEPRITEAFF.

This sequence joins TRBV7-2 and TRBJ2-1; TRBD1 aligns across 9 bases. This CDR3 region has 15 residues. Germline-derived CDR1 and CDR2 are SGHTA and FQGNSA. V was clipped by 5 bases and J by 7 bases; unmatched bases: 9. The CDR3 DNA sequence: TGTGCCAGCAGCCTTTCCCGGGACAGGGCGAATGAGCAGTTCTTC. This sequence encodes CASSLSRDRANEQFF. Together with reference TRBV7-2 and TRBJ2-1, the CDR3 gives the full variable domain: GAGVSQSPSNKVTEKGKDVELRCDPISGHTALYWYRQSLGQGLEFLIYFQGNSAPDKSGLPSDRFSAERTGGSVSTLTIQRTQQEDSAVYLCASSLSRDRANEQFFGPGTRLTVL.

The chain couples TRBV5-1 to TRBJ1-2; 11 bases map to TRBD1. J lost 3 bases, V lost 0 bases, and 4 bases had no gene match. Germline CDR1 and CDR2: SGHRS and YFSETQ. The CDR3 loop spans 16 amino acids. The CDR3 region is CASSLGRDRGDYGYTF. CDR3 DNA: TGCGCCAGCAGCTTGGGCCGGGACAGGGGGGACTATGGCTACACCTTC.

This chain uses TRBV6-1 with TRBJ2-7, with D uncertain. CDR1 is MNHNS, CDR2 SASEGT, per germline. There are 14 residues in the CDR3. V lost 0 bases to trimming and J lost 7 bases, with 13 bases between them. The chain's CDR3 is CASSEAWAPEEQYF. DNA for the CDR3: TGTGCCAGCAGTGAAGCTTGGGCCCCGGAGGAGCAGTACTTC.

This clone was observed a single time. The CDR3 coding sequence is TGTGCCAGCAGCTTAGCGGGAGGACTCAATGAGCAGTTCTTC. It specifies CASSLAGGLNEQFF. The J gene is TRBJ2-1, the V gene TRBV7-9; the D gene is possibly TRBD2 (6 bases). Trimming removed 0 bases from V and 6 bases from J, with 9 bases in between. CDR1 and CDR2 from the germline V gene are SEHNR and FQNEAQ (reference sequence). There are 14 residues in the CDR3.

The chain combines TRBV9 with TRBJ2-3; no clear D gene. The V gene lost 0 bases and the J gene lost 0 bases, with 8 bases spanning the gap. The CDR3 loop spans 15 amino acids. Germline CDR1 SGDLS, CDR2 YYNGEE. In DNA, the CDR3 is TGTGCCAGCAGCGTAGTCCTGACTAGCACAGATACGCAGTATTTT. This gives the protein CASSVVLTSTDTQYF.

The chain uses TRBV7-3 and TRBJ1-1, with 8 bases matching TRBD1. CDR1 SGHTA and CDR2 FQGTGA come from the germline V gene. The CDR3 loop spans 14 amino acids. Trimming removed 8 bases from V and 4 bases from J; junction bases left unmatched: 9. CDR3 loop: CASGQDRVTTEAFF. The CDR3 coding sequence is TGTGCCAGCGGTCAGGACAGGGTTACCACTGAAGCTTTCTTT.

This chain uses TRBV9 with TRBJ2-1; D unresolved. Trimming left V 2 bases short and J 9 bases short, with 12 bases between. The CDR3 contains 13 residues. The germline gives CDR1 SGDLS, CDR2 YYNGEE. CDR3 coding DNA: TGTGCCAGCAGCGTCAGAGCAGGCGGTGAGCAGTTCTTC. Amino acid sequence: CASSVRAGGEQFF.

The V call is TRBV29-1, the J call TRBJ2-3; D is perhaps TRBD1 (6 bases). CDR1 SQVTM and CDR2 ANQGSEA come from the germline V gene. V gave up 7 bases and J gave up 6 bases, with 14 bases separating them. The CDR3 is 12 residues long. CDR3 nucleotides: TGCAGCGCCGCGAAACAGGGTGATACGCAGTATTTT. Translation gives CSAAKQGDTQYF.

The V and J genes are TRBV20-1 and TRBJ2-7; D gene uncertain. Germline-derived CDR1 and CDR2 are DFQATT and SNEGSKA (reference sequence). The ends were cut back, 3 bases at V and 3 bases at J, with 6 bases in the middle. The CDR3 loop spans 11 amino acids. The CDR3 sequence is CSASVVYEQYF. The CDR3 nucleotides are TGCAGTGCTAGTGTAGTCTACGAGCAGTACTTC.

V usage is TRBV4-1 and J usage is TRBJ1-2, with D possibly matching TRBD1 (5 bases). The CDR3 length is 15 residues. Germline-derived CDR1 and CDR2 are MGHRA and YSYEKL. The V end lost 2 bases, the J end lost 7 bases, and 17 bases lay between the germline ends. The CDR3 sequence is CASSQTQGSTTGYTF. The DNA of the CDR3 is TGCGCCAGCAGCCAAACGCAGGGTTCGACAACTGGCTACACCTTC.

The chain employs TRBV5-1 and TRBJ2-6; 9 nucleotides agree with TRBD1. The CDR3 runs 17 residues. Germline V gene data show CDR1 as SGHRS and CDR2 as YFSETQ. Trimming removed 0 bases from V and 4 bases from J; junction bases left unmatched: 5. CDR3 DNA: TGCGCCAGCAGCTTGGTGGGACAGGGATCCGGGGCCAACGTCCTGACTTTC. Translation gives CASSLVGQGSGANVLTF.